These 10 T cell receptor beta chains were sequenced from one sample in a study of control samples from healthy donors and cancer patients. Some clones are missing from TCRdb's copy, which holds only in-frame ones; the method was immunoSEQ multiplex PCR. Of 35,000 to 50,000 clones listed, roughly 86% are singletons. Sequencing used PBMCs. The source of these receptors is a woman aged 55-69 years with lung cancer.

This chain joins TRBV29-1 and TRBJ2-7; no clear D. Trimming left V 4 bases short and J 3 bases short, with 7 bases between. CDR3 length: 11 residues. Germline values: CDR1 SQVTM, CDR2 ANQGSEA. This CDR3 is CSVGSIYEQYF. CDR3 in DNA: TGCAGCGTTGGGAGTATCTACGAGCAGTACTTC.

The chain recombines TRBV7-9 with TRBJ2-6; a possible D gene is TRBD2 (5 bases). Germline V gene sequence: CDR1 SEHNR, CDR2 FQNEAQ (reference sequence). V dropped 11 bases and J dropped 2 bases, with 13 bases sitting between them. The CDR3 has 14 amino acids. CDR3 DNA: TGTGCCCTCCTCGCCGGGACTGGGGCCAACGTCCTGACTTTC. Amino acid sequence: CALLAGTGANVLTF.

The V gene is TRBV6-5, the J gene TRBJ2-3; TRBD2 matches at 12 bases. Germline assignment: CDR1 MNHEY and CDR2 SVGAGI. CDR3 length: 13 amino acids. J lost 9 bases, V lost 5 bases, and 3 bases had no gene match. CDR3: CASSPSGRETQYF. As DNA, the CDR3 is TGTGCCAGCAGTCCTAGCGGGAGGGAAACGCAGTATTTT.

The chain links TRBV28 to TRBJ1-3; 10 bases are shared with TRBD1. Looked up from germline, CDR1 is MDHEN and CDR2 is SYDVKM. Trimming removed 8 bases from V and 2 bases from J; junction bases left unmatched: 3. The CDR3 contains 14 residues. CDR3 in amino acids: CASLDRGPGNTIYF. CDR3 nucleotide sequence: TGTGCCAGCCTAGACAGGGGGCCTGGAAACACCATATATTTT.

The chain is built from TRBV7-3 and TRBJ2-5; 10 bases map to TRBD1. Germline loops: CDR1 SGHTA, CDR2 FQGTGA. The CDR3 extends over 13 amino acids. V shed 4 bases, J shed 5 bases, and the junction held 1 base outside the gene matches. The CDR3 DNA sequence: TGTGCCAGCAGCTCGGACAGGGGGGAGACCCAGTACTTC. It is translated as CASSSDRGETQYF.

This chain connects TRBV7-2 to TRBJ1-2; no clear D gene. Trimming removed 3 bases from V and 4 bases from J, with 12 bases in between. CDR1 and CDR2 (germline): SGHTA, FQGNSA. This CDR3 has 14 residues. The CDR3 loop reads CASSFPQRPYGYTF. The CDR3 DNA follows: TGTGCCAGCAGCTTCCCTCAAAGGCCCTATGGCTACACCTTC. Based on the CDR3 plus reference TRBV7-2 and TRBJ1-2, the full variable domain is GAGVSQSPSNKVTEKGKDVELRCDPISGHTALYWYRQSLGQGLEFLIYFQGNSAPDKSGLPSDRFSAERTGGSVSTLTIQRTQQEDSAVYLCASSFPQRPYGYTFGSGTRLTVV.

The chain combines TRBV27 with TRBJ2-2; D not resolved. The CDR3 runs to 14 residues. The V and J ends lost 9 bases and 0 bases respectively, with 11 bases between them. CDR1 is MNHEY, CDR2 SMNVEV, per germline (reference sequence). The CDR3 region has the DNA TGTGCCAGTTACAGAGATTCGAACACCGGGGAGCTGTTTTTT. Its protein product is CASYRDSNTGELFF.

This sequence joins TRBV27 and TRBJ1-5; D remains unclear. V gave up 6 bases and J gave up 0 bases, with 18 bases separating them. The germline V gene encodes CDR1 MNHEY and CDR2 SMNVEV (reference sequence). The CDR3 is made up of 17 amino acids. In nucleotides, the CDR3 is TGTGCCAGCAGGGGTAGGACGGGCGCCTATAGCAATCAGCCCCAGCATTTT. Translated, it gives CASRGRTGAYSNQPQHF.

This clone was observed once. The chain links TRBV29-1 to TRBJ2-6; 12 bases line up with TRBD2. V was pared by 5 bases and J by 0 bases, with 5 bases of the junction left unmatched. The germline CDR1 and CDR2 sequences are SQVTM and ANQGSEA. This CDR3 contains 17 residues. CDR3 protein: CSVSLAGGDSGANVLTF. CDR3 in DNA: TGCAGCGTTTCCCTAGCGGGAGGGGACTCTGGGGCCAACGTCCTGACTTTC.

The CDR3 is CASSYGPKFYGYTF. CDR3 sequence (DNA): TGTGCCAGCAGTTATGGGCCTAAATTCTATGGCTACACCTTC. V and J are TRBV6-5 and TRBJ1-2; no clear D. CDR3 size: 14 residues. Germline V CDR1 and CDR2: MNHEY, SVGAGI. Between the trimmed V and J ends, which lost 3 bases and 4 bases, there was a span of 12 bases.